One sample yielded the 10 T cell receptor beta chains listed below, sequenced in a study of Ad26.COV2.S vaccination and SARS-CoV-2 variants. Noted treatment: 15 to 20 received Ad26.COV2.S at low or high dose, single or two shots; 5 received placebo; per-sample allocation not given. Samples analyzed were those drawn on day 63 after the first vaccine or placebo injection. TCRdb's copy holds only in-frame clones and misses some; the assay was immunoSEQ multiplex PCR. The profile shows approximately 400,000 clones, around 84% of them singletons. The input for sequencing was peripheral blood, taken in a trial of Ad26.COV2.S vaccine versus placebo. These receptors were taken from a person aged 18-60 years who received the Ad26.COV2.S COVID-19 vaccine or a placebo.

The chain couples TRBV4-1 to TRBJ1-6, with D unclear. The CDR3 length is 13 residues. With 4 bases removed from V and 9 bases from J, the gap between germline ends came to 10 bases. Germline V gene sequence: CDR1 MGHRA, CDR2 YSYEKL. The CDR3 sequence: CASSLRGSSPLHF. CDR3 DNA sequence: TGCGCCAGCAGCCTTCGCGGTAGTTCACCCCTCCACTTT.

This sequence joins TRBV14 and TRBJ2-5; TRBD1 might be the D (5 bases). The V gene's germline CDR1 is SGHDN and CDR2 FVKESK. V dropped 1 base and J dropped 6 bases, with 12 bases sitting between them. This CDR3 has 14 residues. The CDR3 reads CASSQGQRFQTQYF. In DNA, the CDR3 is TGTGCCAGCAGCCAAGGACAGCGATTTCAGACCCAGTACTTC.

The rearrangement links TRBV10-3 to TRBJ2-1; TRBD2 matches 7 bases. V was pared by 2 bases and J by 3 bases, with 7 bases of the junction left unmatched. Germline lookup yields CDR1 ENHRY and CDR2 SYGVKD. The CDR3 contains 16 residues. For the CDR3, the DNA is TGTGCCATCAGTGAGCGGGGGGAATACAACTACAATGAGCAGTTCTTC. Its translation: CAISERGEYNYNEQFF.

This chain uses TRBV20-1 with TRBJ2-5; 8 bases map to TRBD2. From germline, CDR1 is DFQATT and CDR2 SNEGSKA (reference sequence). The V segment lost 3 bases and the J segment 5 bases; nucleotides outside the gene matches: 8. The CDR3 has 14 amino acids. DNA for the CDR3: TGCAGTGCTAGTCGGGAGGGCGCGAGGGAGACCCAGTACTTC. Protein sequence: CSASREGARETQYF.

Of note for this clone: Likely a read error: the CDR3 ends without its conserved phenylalanine or tryptophan. The DNA is omitted, as the CDR3 cannot be located on it reliably, and the CDR3 follows TCRdb's listing. V usage is TRBV2 and J usage is TRBJ2-4. Germline lookup yields CDR1 SNHLY and CDR2 FYNNEI. Termini included, the CDR3 measures 12 amino acids. CDR3 amino acids: CASRVQEEELIV.

In the case of this clone: The same CDR3 also results from other DNA sequences found in this sample. The chain combines TRBV7-2 with TRBJ2-3; D is undetermined. Trimming took off 0 bases at V and 2 bases at J, with 3 bases between the two ends. The CDR3 length is 13 residues. CDR1 is SGHTA and CDR2 is FQGNSA in the germline V gene. The CDR3 nucleotides are TGTGCCAGCAGCTTAGCCGTCACAGATACGCAGTATTTT. Translating gives CASSLAVTDTQYF.

This sequence joins TRBV24-1 and TRBJ2-5; possible D gene TRBD2, 5 bases. Germline values: CDR1 KGHDR, CDR2 SFDVKD. The V and J ends lost 5 bases and 4 bases respectively, with 10 bases between them. The CDR3 is 13 amino acids. The CDR3 DNA reads as TGTGCCACCAGTGTAGGGAGCTCAGAGACCCAGTACTTC. This gives the protein CATSVGSSETQYF.

The CDR3 nucleotides are TGTGCCACCAGCAGAGACTTGGGGTTTCCAAATTCACCCCTCCACTTT. Translated, it gives CATSRDLGFPNSPLHF. The chain carries TRBV15 and TRBJ1-6, with D unresolved. V was shortened by 0 bases and J by 7 bases, with 13 bases between the two germline ends. The CDR3 consists of 16 residues. Germline V gives CDR1 LNHNV, CDR2 YYDKDF (reference sequence).

The V call is TRBV6-5, the J call TRBJ1-4, with D unresolved. The V gene's germline CDR1 is MNHEY and CDR2 SVGAGI. The CDR3 runs to 15 residues. Trimming pared 1 base from V and 7 bases from J, leaving 13 bases between. In nucleotides, the CDR3 is TGTGCCAGCAGTTACTACGACGGCCTAAGTGAAAAACTGTTTTTT. Encoded protein: CASSYYDGLSEKLFF.

The genes are TRBV27 and TRBJ2-3; 9 bases are shared with TRBD2. This CDR3 has 19 residues. V was clipped by 2 bases and J by 4 bases; unmatched bases: 16. CDR1 is MNHEY, CDR2 SMNVEV, per germline (reference sequence). CDR3 in amino acids: CASSLVGVSGRHFADTQYF. DNA of the CDR3: TGTGCCAGCAGTTTAGTAGGGGTTAGCGGGAGACATTTTGCAGATACGCAGTATTTT.